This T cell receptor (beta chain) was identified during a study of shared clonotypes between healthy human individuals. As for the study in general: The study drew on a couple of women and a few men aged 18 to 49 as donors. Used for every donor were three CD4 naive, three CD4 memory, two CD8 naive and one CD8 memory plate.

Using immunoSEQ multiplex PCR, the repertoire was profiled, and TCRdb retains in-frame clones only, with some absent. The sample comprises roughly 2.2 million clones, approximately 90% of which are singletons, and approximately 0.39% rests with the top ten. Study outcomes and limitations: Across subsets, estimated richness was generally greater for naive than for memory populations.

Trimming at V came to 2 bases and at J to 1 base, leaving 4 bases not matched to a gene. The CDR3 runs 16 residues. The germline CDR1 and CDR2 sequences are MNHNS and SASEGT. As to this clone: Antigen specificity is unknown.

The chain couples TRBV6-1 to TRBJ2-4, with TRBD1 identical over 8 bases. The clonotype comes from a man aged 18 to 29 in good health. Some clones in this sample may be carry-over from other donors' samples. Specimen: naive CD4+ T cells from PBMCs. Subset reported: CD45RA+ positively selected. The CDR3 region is CASSEPGGAAKNIQYF. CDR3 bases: TGTGCCAGCAGTGAACCAGGGGGCGCGGCCAAAAACATTCAGTACTTC.